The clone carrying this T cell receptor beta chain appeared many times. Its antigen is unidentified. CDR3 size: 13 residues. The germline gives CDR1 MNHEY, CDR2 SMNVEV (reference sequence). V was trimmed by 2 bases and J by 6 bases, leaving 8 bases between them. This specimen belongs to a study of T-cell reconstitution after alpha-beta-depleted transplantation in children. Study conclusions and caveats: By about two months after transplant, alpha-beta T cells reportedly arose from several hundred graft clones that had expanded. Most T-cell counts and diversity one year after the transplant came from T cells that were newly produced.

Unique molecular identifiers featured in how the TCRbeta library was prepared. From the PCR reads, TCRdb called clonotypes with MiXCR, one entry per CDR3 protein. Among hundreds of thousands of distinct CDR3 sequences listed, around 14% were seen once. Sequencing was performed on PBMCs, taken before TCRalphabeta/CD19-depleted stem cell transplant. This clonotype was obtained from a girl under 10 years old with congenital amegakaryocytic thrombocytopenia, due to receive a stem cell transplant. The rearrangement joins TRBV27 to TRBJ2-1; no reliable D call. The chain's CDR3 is CASSLGPINEQFF. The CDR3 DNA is TGTGCCAGCAGTTTAGGGCCCATCAATGAGCAGTTCTTC.